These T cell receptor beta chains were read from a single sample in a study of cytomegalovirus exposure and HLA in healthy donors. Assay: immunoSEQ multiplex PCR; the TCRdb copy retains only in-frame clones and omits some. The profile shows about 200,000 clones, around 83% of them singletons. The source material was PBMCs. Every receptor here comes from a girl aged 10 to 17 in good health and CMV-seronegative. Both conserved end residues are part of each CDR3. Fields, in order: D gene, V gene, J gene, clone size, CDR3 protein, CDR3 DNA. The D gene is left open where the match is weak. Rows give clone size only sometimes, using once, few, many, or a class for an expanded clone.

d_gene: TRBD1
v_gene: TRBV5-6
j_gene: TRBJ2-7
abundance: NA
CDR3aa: CASSTSLGQGVYEQYF
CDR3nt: TGTGCCAGCAGCACTTCTCTGGGACAGGGGGTGTACGAGCAGTACTTC

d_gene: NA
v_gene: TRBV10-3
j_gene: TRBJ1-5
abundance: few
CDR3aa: CAISRDRNQPQHF
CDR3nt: TGTGCCATCAGTAGAGACAGAAATCAGCCCCAGCATTTT

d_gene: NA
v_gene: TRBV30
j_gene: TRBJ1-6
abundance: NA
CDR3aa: CAHERGALENSPLHF
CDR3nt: TGTGCCCACGAGCGGGGGGCCCTTGAGAATTCACCCCTCCACTTT

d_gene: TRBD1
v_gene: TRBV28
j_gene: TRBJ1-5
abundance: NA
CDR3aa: CASRATGVRNQPQHF
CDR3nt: TGTGCCAGCAGAGCCACAGGGGTGCGGAATCAGCCCCAGCATTTT

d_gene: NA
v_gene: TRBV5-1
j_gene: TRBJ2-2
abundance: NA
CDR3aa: CASSLGSGSNTGELFF
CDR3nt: TGCGCCAGCAGCTTGGGCTCAGGGTCGAACACCGGGGAGCTGTTTTTT

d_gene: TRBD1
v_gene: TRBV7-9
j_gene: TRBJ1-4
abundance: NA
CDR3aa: CASSRDSKNEKLFF
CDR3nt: TGTGCCAGCAGCCGGGACAGCAAAAATGAAAAACTGTTTTTT

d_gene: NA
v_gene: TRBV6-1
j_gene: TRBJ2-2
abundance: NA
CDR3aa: CASQRSVANTGELFF
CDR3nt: TGTGCCAGCCAGCGGTCAGTCGCGAACACCGGGGAGCTGTTTTTT

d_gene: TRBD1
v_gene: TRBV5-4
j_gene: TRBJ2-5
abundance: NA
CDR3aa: CASSSGTGKETQYF
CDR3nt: TGTGCCAGCAGCTCCGGGACAGGGAAGGAGACCCAGTACTTC

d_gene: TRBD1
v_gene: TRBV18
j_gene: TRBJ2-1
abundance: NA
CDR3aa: CASSIGTGVYNEQFF
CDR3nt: TGTGCCAGCTCAATTGGGACAGGCGTCTACAATGAGCAGTTCTTC

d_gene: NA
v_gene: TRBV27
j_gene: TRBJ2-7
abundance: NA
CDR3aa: CASSAGEGAEQYF
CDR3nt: TGTGCCAGCAGCGCAGGGGAGGGCGCCGAGCAGTACTTC

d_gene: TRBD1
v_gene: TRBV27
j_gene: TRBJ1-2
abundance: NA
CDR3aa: CASSPRTGPYGYTF
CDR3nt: TGTGCCAGCAGTCCAAGGACAGGGCCATATGGCTACACCTTC

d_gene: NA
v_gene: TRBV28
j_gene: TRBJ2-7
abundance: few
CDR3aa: CASRGPTRYEQYF
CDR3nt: TGTGCCAGCAGAGGTCCAACGCGGTACGAGCAGTACTTC

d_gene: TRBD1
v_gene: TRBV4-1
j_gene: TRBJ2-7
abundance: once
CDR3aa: CASSLRDRGENEQYF
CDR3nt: TGCGCCAGCAGCCTACGGGACAGGGGGGAAAACGAGCAGTACTTC

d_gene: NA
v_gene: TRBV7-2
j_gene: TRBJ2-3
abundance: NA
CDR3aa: CASSKMTGATDTQYF
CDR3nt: TGTGCCAGCAGCAAGATGACAGGAGCCACAGATACGCAGTATTTT

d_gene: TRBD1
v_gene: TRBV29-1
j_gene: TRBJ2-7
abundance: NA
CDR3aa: CSVESGQGFDEQYF
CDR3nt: TGCAGCGTTGAGTCGGGACAGGGATTTGACGAGCAGTACTTC

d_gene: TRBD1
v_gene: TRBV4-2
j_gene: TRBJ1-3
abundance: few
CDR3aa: CASSHRTGWENTIYF
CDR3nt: TGTGCCAGCAGCCATAGGACAGGCTGGGAAAACACCATATATTTT

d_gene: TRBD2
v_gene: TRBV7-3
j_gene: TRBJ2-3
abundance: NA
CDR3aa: CASSFAGTSGTDTQYF
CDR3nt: TGTGCCAGCAGCTTCGCCGGGACTAGCGGCACAGATACGCAGTATTTT

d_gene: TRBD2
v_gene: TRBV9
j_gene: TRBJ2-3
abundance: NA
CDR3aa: CASSAGGTSTDTQYF
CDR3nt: TGTGCCAGCAGCGCGGGGGGGACTAGCACAGATACGCAGTATTTT

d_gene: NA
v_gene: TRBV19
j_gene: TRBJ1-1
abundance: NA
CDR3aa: CASSYGGRTTEAFF
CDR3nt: TGTGCCAGTAGTTACGGAGGGAGGACCACTGAAGCTTTCTTT

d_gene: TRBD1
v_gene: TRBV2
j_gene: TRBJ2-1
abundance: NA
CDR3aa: CASRGQGFREQFF
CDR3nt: TGTGCCAGCAGGGGACAGGGGTTCCGGGAGCAGTTCTTC

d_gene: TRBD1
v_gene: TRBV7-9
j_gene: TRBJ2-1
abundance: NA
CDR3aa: CASSRHLTGTTYNEQFF
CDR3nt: TGTGCCAGCAGCCGACACCTGACAGGGACCACCTACAATGAGCAGTTCTTC

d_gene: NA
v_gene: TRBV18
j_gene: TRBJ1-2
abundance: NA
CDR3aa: CASSSESSNYGYTF
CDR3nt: TGTGCCAGCTCAAGCGAATCCTCTAACTATGGCTACACCTTC

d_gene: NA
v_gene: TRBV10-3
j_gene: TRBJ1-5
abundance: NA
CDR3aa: CAISGTPGSQPQHF
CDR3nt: TGTGCCATCAGTGGGACGCCGGGGAGTCAGCCCCAGCATTTT

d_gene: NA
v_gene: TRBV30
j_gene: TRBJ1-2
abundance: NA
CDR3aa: CAWSVSYGYTF
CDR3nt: TGTGCCTGGAGTGTCTCCTATGGCTACACCTTC

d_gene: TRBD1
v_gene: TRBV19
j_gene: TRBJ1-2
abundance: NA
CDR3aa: CASSIRDRLYGYTF
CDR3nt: TGTGCCAGTAGTATCCGGGACAGGCTCTATGGCTACACCTTC

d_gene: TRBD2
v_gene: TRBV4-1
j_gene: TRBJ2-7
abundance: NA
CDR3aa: CASSQGQRGDEQYF
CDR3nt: TGCGCCAGCAGCCAGGGTCAACGGGGGGACGAGCAGTACTTC

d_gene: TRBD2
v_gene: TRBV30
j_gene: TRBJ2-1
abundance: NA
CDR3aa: CAGQAGGSYNEQFF
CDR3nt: TGTGCCGGCCAAGCGGGAGGCTCCTACAATGAGCAGTTCTTC

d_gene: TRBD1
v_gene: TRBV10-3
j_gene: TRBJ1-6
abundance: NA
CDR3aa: CAISESTGGSLRSPLHF
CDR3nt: TGTGCCATCAGTGAGTCGACAGGGGGCTCGTTAAGATCACCCCTCCACTTT

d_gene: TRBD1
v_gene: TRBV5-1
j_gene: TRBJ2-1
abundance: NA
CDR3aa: CASSSYYMDRGRLEQFF
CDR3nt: TGCGCCAGCAGCTCGTATTATATGGACAGGGGGCGGCTTGAGCAGTTCTTC

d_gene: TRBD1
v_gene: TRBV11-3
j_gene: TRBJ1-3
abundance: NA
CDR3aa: CASAIHRDSSGNTIYF
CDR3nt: TGTGCCAGCGCTATACACCGGGACAGCTCTGGAAACACCATATATTTT

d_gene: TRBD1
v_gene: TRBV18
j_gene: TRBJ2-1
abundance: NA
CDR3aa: CASSRGFARQGAERDEQFF
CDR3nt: TGTGCCAGTTCCAGGGGGTTCGCGAGACAGGGGGCTGAGAGGGATGAGCAGTTCTTC

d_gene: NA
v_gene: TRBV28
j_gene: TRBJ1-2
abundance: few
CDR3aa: CASSLGQNYGYTF
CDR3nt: TGTGCCAGCAGTTTAGGGCAGAACTATGGCTACACCTTC

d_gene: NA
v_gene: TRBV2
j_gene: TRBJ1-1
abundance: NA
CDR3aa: CASRRDGGNTEAFF
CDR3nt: TGTGCCAGCAGAAGGGACGGGGGGAACACTGAAGCTTTCTTT

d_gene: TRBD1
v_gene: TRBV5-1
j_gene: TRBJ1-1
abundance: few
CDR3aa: CASSSNTGTANTEAFF
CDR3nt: TGCGCCAGCAGCTCAAATACCGGGACAGCGAACACTGAAGCTTTCTTT

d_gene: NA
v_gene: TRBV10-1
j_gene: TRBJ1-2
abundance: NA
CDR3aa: CGGEAINYITSDGYTF
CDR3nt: TGCGGCGGGGAGGCGATTAACTATATCACGTCGGATGGCTACACCTTC

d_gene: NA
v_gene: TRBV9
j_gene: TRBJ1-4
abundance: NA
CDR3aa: CASSVGFREKLFF
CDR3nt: TGTGCCAGCAGCGTAGGTTTCAGGGAAAAACTGTTTTTT

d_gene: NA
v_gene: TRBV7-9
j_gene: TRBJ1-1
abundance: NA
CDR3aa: CASSLIRDLGTEAFF
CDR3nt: TGTGCCAGCAGCTTAATTCGCGACTTGGGCACTGAAGCTTTCTTT

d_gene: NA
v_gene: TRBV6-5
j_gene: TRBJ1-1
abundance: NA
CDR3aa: CASSYGRGNTEAFF
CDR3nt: TGTGCCAGCAGTTACGGTCGGGGGAACACTGAAGCTTTCTTT

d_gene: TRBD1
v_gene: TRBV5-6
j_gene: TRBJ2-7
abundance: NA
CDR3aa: CASSLTGAGYYEQYF
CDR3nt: TGTGCCAGCAGTTTGACAGGGGCTGGCTACTACGAGCAGTACTTC

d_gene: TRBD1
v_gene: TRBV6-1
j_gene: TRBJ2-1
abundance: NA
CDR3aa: CASSDQGAITYNEQFF
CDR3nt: TGTGCCAGCAGTGATCAGGGGGCAATAACCTACAATGAGCAGTTCTTC

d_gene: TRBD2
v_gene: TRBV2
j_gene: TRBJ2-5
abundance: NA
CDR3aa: CASDGLGPFETQYF
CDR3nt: TGTGCCAGCGATGGACTAGGGCCTTTTGAGACCCAGTACTTC

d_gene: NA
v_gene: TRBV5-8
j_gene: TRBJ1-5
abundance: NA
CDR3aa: CASSLGRVSNQPQHF
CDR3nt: TGTGCCAGCAGCTTGGGCAGGGTTAGCAATCAGCCCCAGCATTTT

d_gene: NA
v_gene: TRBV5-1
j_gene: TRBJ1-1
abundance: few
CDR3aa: CASSSSARGIAEAFF
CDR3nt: TGCGCCAGCAGCTCCAGTGCTAGGGGTATTGCTGAAGCTTTCTTT

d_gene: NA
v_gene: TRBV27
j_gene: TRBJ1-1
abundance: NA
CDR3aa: CASRFRGPPFTEAFF
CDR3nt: TGTGCCAGCAGGTTCAGGGGTCCGCCATTCACTGAAGCTTTCTTT

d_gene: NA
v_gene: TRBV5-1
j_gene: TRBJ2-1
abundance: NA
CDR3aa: CASSLGHDRYNEQFF
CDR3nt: TGCGCCAGCAGCTTGGGACACGACAGGTACAATGAGCAGTTCTTC

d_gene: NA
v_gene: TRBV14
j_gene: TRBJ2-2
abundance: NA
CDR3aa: CASSQQNTGELFF
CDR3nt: TGTGCCAGCAGCCAACAGAACACCGGGGAGCTGTTTTTT

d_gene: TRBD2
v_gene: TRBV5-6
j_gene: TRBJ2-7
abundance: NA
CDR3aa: CASSSIAAGANYEQYF
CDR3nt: TGTGCCAGCAGCTCCATCGCAGCGGGGGCGAACTACGAGCAGTACTTC

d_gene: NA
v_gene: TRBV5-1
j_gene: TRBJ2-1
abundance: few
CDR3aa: CASSWDTERDEQFF
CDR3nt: TGCGCCAGCAGCTGGGACACCGAACGAGATGAGCAGTTCTTC

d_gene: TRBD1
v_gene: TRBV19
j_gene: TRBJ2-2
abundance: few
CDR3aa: CASRTDRVNTGELFF
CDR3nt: TGTGCCAGTAGGACTGACAGGGTGAACACCGGGGAGCTGTTTTTT

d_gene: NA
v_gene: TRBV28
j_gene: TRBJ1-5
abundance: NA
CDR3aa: CASSHDLLGAQPQHF
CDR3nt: TGTGCCAGCAGCCACGATCTTTTGGGCGCACAGCCCCAGCATTTT

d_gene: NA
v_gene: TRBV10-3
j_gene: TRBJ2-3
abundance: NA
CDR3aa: CAISLDYTQYF
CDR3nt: TGTGCCATCAGTCTCGACTATACGCAGTATTTT

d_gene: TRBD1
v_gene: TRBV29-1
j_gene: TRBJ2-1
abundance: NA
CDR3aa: CSARDRENEQFF
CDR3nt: TGCAGCGCCCGGGACAGGGAGAATGAGCAGTTCTTC

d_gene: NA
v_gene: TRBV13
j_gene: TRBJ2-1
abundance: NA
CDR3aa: CASSSQGFGLRIEQFF
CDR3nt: TGTGCCAGCAGCTCACAGGGTTTCGGGTTGCGGATTGAGCAGTTCTTC

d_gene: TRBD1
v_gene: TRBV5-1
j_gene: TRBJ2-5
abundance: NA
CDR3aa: CASSLGGQGGQETQYF
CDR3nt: TGCGCCAGCAGCTTGGGTGGACAGGGAGGCCAAGAGACCCAGTACTTC

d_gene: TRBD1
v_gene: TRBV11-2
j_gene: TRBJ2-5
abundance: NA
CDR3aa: CASSRTGQETQYF
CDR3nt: TGTGCCAGCAGCCGGACAGGTCAAGAGACCCAGTACTTC

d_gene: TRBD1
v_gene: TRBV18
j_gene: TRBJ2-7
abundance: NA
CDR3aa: CASSEQGADEQYF
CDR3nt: TGTGCCAGCTCCGAACAGGGGGCTGACGAGCAGTACTTC

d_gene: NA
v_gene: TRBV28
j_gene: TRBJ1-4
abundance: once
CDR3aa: CASSLAAGTNEKLFF
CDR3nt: TGTGCCAGCAGTTTAGCCGCGGGCACTAATGAAAAACTGTTTTTT